This TCR beta chain was recorded in a study of beta chain features in type 1 diabetes. Whole-study context: Examination covered some 110,000,000 sorted cells spanning all samples.

A remark on this clone: What it binds is not known. Other DNA variants within this sample encode the same CDR3.

cDNA synthesis used the whole RNA isolate, giving expressed TCRB sequences. The assay was immunoSEQ multiplex PCR, and TCRdb's table has in-frame clones only and misses some. There are under 400,000 clones in the sample; 10% to 15% occur only once, and more than 0.015% lies in the top ten. The germline CDR1 and CDR2 sequences are GTSNPN and SVGIG (reference sequence). Trimming took off 0 bases at V and 4 bases at J, with 6 bases between the two ends. The CDR3 covers 12 residues. Markers CD45RO/CCR7/CD25/CD127/CD95/CD27 served to sort CD4+ naive, central memory, regulatory and stem cell-like memory cells. Findings of the study overall: Patients' naive, central memory and regulatory TCRB repertoires appeared more alike than those of healthy donors.

The rearrangement joins TRBV30 to TRBJ1-2, with a tentative D call TRBD1 (6 bases). The TCR comes from a man between 18 and 35 years old in good health. The sequenced sample was naive CD4+ T cells from blood. The CDR3 is CAWSVQGYGYTF. The CDR3 nucleotides read TGTGCCTGGAGTGTACAGGGCTATGGCTACACCTTC.